This TCR beta chain was found in a study of identical twins. As for this clonotype: Its antigen is not identified.

Study-wide findings and caveats: In monozygotic twins, models underestimated the sharing of out-of-frame TCR alpha. Within beta out-of-frame sequences, the excess sharing observed between twins was weaker. Zero-insertion analyses might be partly confounded by invariant T cells like MAIT and iNKT.

Trimming removed 8 bases from V and 6 bases from J, with 29 bases in between. The CDR3 has 17 residues. CDR1 and CDR2 (germline): LGHDT, YNNKEL (reference sequence). Template switching supplied a universal primer site; unique molecular identifiers were carried on the cDNA. TCRdb re-derived calls from the 5' RACE reads in MiXCR, one entry per CDR3 protein. The data contain 500,000 or so distinct CDR3 sequences, over 11% of them seen just once; the ten biggest clones take up 0.95% to 1%. These sequences were also reported in another study, on yellow fever vaccine responses in identical twins.

Sequencing input: CD4+ T cells sorted from blood. The receptor's source is a woman between 18 and 29 years old in good health. V is TRBV3-1 and J is TRBJ2-7, with D possibly TRBD1 on 6 matching bases. The CDR3 spells CASSKALVGAQLVEQYF. CDR3 nucleotide sequence: TGTGCCAGCTCCAAGGCCCTAGTGGGGGCGCAATTGGTCGAGCAGTACTTC.